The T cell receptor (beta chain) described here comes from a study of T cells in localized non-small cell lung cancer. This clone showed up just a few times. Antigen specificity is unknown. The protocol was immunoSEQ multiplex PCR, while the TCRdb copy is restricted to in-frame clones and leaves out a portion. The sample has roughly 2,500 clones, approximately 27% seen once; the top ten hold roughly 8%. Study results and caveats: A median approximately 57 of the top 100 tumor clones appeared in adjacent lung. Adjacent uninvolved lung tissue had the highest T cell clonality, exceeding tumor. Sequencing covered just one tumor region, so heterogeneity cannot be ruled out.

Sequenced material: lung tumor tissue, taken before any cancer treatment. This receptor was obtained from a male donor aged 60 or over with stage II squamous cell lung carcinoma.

CDR3 loop: CSASGLWGTGNTIYF. DNA of the CDR3: TGCAGCGCATCAGGGTTGTGGGGGACGGGAAACACCATATATTTT. V is TRBV29-1 and J is TRBJ1-3; maybe TRBD1 (5 bases). The germline gives CDR1 SQVTM, CDR2 ANQGSEA. The length of the CDR3 is 15 residues. Trimming took 7 bases from V and 4 from J, leaving 20 bases between them.